The table lists the clone carrying this T cell receptor beta chain with a count of one. Assay used: immunoSEQ multiplex PCR; TCRdb lists only in-frame clones, some missing. The repertoire holds under 250,000 clones, approximately 84% seen once, with approximately 8% in the top ten. The data originate from a study of blood T cell repertoires in COVID-19. Germline V gene sequence: CDR1 MDHEN, CDR2 SYDVKM. This CDR3 contains 17 residues. With 6 bases clipped from V and 0 bases from J, the junction kept 13 bases outside the gene matches. The receptor comes from a woman aged 45-60 years with active or convalescent COVID-19. The chain recombines TRBV28 with TRBJ1-2; 7 positions agree with TRBD1. The specimen was peripheral blood. The DNA of the CDR3 is TGTGCCAGCAGCCCATATGGGACAGATGCCCCTAACTATGGCTACACCTTC. It specifies CASSPYGTDAPNYGYTF.